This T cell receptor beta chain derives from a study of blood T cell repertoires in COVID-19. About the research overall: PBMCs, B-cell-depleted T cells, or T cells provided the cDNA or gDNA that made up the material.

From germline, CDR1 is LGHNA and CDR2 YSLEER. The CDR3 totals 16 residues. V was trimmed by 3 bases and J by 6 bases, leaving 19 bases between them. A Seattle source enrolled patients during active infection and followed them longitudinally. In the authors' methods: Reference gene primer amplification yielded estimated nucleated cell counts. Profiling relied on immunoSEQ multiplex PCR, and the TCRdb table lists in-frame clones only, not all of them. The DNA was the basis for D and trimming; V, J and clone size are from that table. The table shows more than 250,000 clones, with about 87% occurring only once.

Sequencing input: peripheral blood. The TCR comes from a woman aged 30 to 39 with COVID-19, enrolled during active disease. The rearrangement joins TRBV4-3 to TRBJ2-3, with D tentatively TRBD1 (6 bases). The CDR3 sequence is CASSQEDRTRGDTQYF. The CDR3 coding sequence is TGCGCCAGCAGCCAGGAAGACAGGACGAGGGGGGATACGCAGTATTTT.